These T cell receptor beta chains were read from a single sample in a study of T-cell memory formation after mild COVID-19. Each CDR3 protein gets one entry after TCRdb re-called the 5' RACE reads with MiXCR. The repertoire holds some 200,000 distinct CDR3 sequences, with around 21% as singletons. Sequencing used PBMCs or a T cell subset sorted from them (not recorded which). The source is an adult woman who had mild COVID-19 (a few samples of this study predate the infection). Cell type and time point are not known. The CDR3 runs from the conserved cysteine through the conserved F or W. A D gene is named only where the DNA matches it firmly. Rows may omit the clone size; those that give it use once, few, many or a size class.

v_call: TRBV5-5
d_call: -
clone_size: few
j_call: TRBJ1-2
cdr3_nt: TGTGCCAGCAGCTTGGAAACAGGGTGGACAGAGTATGGCTACACCTTC
cdr3_aa: CASSLETGWTEYGYTF

v_call: TRBV7-6
d_call: -
clone_size: -
j_call: TRBJ2-2
cdr3_nt: TGTGCCAGCAGCTTAGAGGGGAATCTTGTGGCCGGGGAGCTGTTTTTT
cdr3_aa: CASSLEGNLVAGELFF

v_call: TRBV10-3
d_call: -
clone_size: -
j_call: TRBJ2-5
cdr3_nt: TGTGCCATCAGTGAGCGAGAGACCCAGTACTTC
cdr3_aa: CAISERETQYF

v_call: TRBV7-6
d_call: -
clone_size: -
j_call: TRBJ2-3
cdr3_nt: TGTGCCAGCAGTCGCCCTAAAGGGAGGGGGACAGATACGCAGTATTTT
cdr3_aa: CASSRPKGRGTDTQYF

v_call: TRBV20-1
d_call: -
clone_size: -
j_call: TRBJ1-1
cdr3_nt: TGCAGTGCTGTGGCGACGATGAACACTGAAGCTTTCTTT
cdr3_aa: CSAVATMNTEAFF

v_call: TRBV5-5
d_call: TRBD1
clone_size: few
j_call: TRBJ2-2
cdr3_nt: TGTGCCAGCAGCTTGGAGGGGACAGGGGTCCACACCGGGGAGCTGTTTTTT
cdr3_aa: CASSLEGTGVHTGELFF

v_call: TRBV9
d_call: TRBD1
clone_size: few
j_call: TRBJ2-1
cdr3_nt: TGTGCCAGCAGGGGGCCGGGACAGGGAACCCATGAGCAGTTCTTC
cdr3_aa: CASRGPGQGTHEQFF

v_call: TRBV5-1
d_call: -
clone_size: -
j_call: TRBJ1-1
cdr3_nt: TGCGCCAGCTGGTTGGGTGCTATGAACACTGAAGCTTTCTTT
cdr3_aa: CASWLGAMNTEAFF

v_call: TRBV29-1
d_call: -
clone_size: -
j_call: TRBJ2-3
cdr3_nt: TGCAGCGTTGAGAACAGGGATACTAGCACAGATACGCAGTATTTT
cdr3_aa: CSVENRDTSTDTQYF

v_call: TRBV6-1
d_call: -
clone_size: -
j_call: TRBJ2-3
cdr3_nt: TGTGCCAGCAGTGAACCCGTTAGCACAGATACGCAGTATTTT
cdr3_aa: CASSEPVSTDTQYF

v_call: TRBV27
d_call: TRBD2
clone_size: -
j_call: TRBJ2-2
cdr3_nt: TGTGCCAGCAGTTTTGGGCGGGGGGCCACCGGGGAGCTGTTTTTT
cdr3_aa: CASSFGRGATGELFF

v_call: TRBV7-6
d_call: -
clone_size: few
j_call: TRBJ1-4
cdr3_nt: TGTGCCAGCAGCCTTGGGATAGAGGGTGAAAAACTGTTTTTT
cdr3_aa: CASSLGIEGEKLFF

v_call: TRBV7-6
d_call: TRBD1
clone_size: few
j_call: TRBJ2-7
cdr3_nt: TGTGCCAGCAGTAGGGACAGGGGAATCGCCTACGAGCAGTACTTC
cdr3_aa: CASSRDRGIAYEQYF

v_call: TRBV6-5
d_call: -
clone_size: few
j_call: TRBJ1-4
cdr3_nt: TGTGCCAGCAGTCAACGGGGCCCCGGGGATCTCTTTTTT
cdr3_aa: CASSQRGPGDLFF

v_call: TRBV30
d_call: TRBD1
clone_size: few
j_call: TRBJ2-3
cdr3_nt: TGTGCCTGGAGGGGACAGGGGATAGATACGCAGTATTTT
cdr3_aa: CAWRGQGIDTQYF

v_call: TRBV23-1
d_call: TRBD1
clone_size: -
j_call: TRBJ2-7
cdr3_nt: TGCGCCAGCAGTCTTCCGGGACAGGTTTTCTACGAGCAGTACTTC
cdr3_aa: CASSLPGQVFYEQYF

v_call: TRBV12-3/TRBV12-4
d_call: -
clone_size: few
j_call: TRBJ1-1
cdr3_nt: TGTGCCAGCAGCCTATACCCATTCTCCTACGGGAACACTGAAGCTTTCTTT
cdr3_aa: CASSLYPFSYGNTEAFF

v_call: TRBV6-4
d_call: TRBD1
clone_size: -
j_call: TRBJ1-1
cdr3_nt: TGTGCCATGCCTGCGTGGACAGGAGGGAACACTGAAGCTTTCTTT
cdr3_aa: CAMPAWTGGNTEAFF

v_call: TRBV20-1
d_call: -
clone_size: -
j_call: TRBJ1-2
cdr3_nt: TGCAGTGCTGGGGACTACACCTTC
cdr3_aa: CSAGDYTF

v_call: TRBV4-2
d_call: -
clone_size: few
j_call: TRBJ2-7
cdr3_nt: TGTGCCAGCAGCCAAGGGGCCAGTTCCTACGAGCAGTACTTC
cdr3_aa: CASSQGASSYEQYF

v_call: TRBV7-9
d_call: TRBD1
clone_size: few
j_call: TRBJ1-1
cdr3_nt: TGTGCCAGCAGCGGACAGGTCCTGAACACTGAAGCTTTCTTT
cdr3_aa: CASSGQVLNTEAFF